Listed below are T cell receptor beta chains from one sample, sequenced in a study of tumor-infiltrating lymphocytes in localized non-small cell lung cancer. Assay used: immunoSEQ multiplex PCR; TCRdb lists only in-frame clones, some missing. The sample carries roughly 13,000 clones, about 66% recorded once. The sequencing sample was made of lung tumor tissue. These receptor sequences come from a human donor with non-small cell lung cancer. The CDR3 runs from the conserved cysteine through the conserved F or W. D genes are given only for firm matches. A row's size may be missing; if present it is once, few, many or a size class.

V gene	clone size	D gene	J gene	CDR3 protein	CDR3 DNA
TRBV29-1	once	NA	TRBJ2-3	CSVERGESQYF	TGCAGCGTTGAGAGGGGGGAGTCGCAGTATTTT
TRBV5-1	NA	NA	TRBJ1-1	CASSPSTGLLNTEAFF	TGCGCCAGCAGCCCCTCTACGGGACTCCTGAACACTGAAGCTTTCTTT
TRBV27	few	NA	TRBJ1-1	CASSSLGTEAFF	TGTGCCAGCAGTTCCCTGGGGACTGAAGCTTTCTTT
TRBV5-6	NA	NA	TRBJ1-2	CASSQTYPPYGYTF	TGTGCCAGCAGCCAGACCTACCCCCCCTATGGCTACACCTTC
TRBV27	NA	NA	TRBJ2-1	CASSLGTAGNEQFF	TGTGCCAGCAGTTTAGGGACTGCTGGCAATGAGCAGTTCTTC
TRBV6-5	medium-sized	NA	TRBJ1-2	CASSWSDRFYGYTF	TGTGCCAGCAGTTGGTCAGACAGATTTTATGGCTACACCTTC
TRBV5-4	NA	NA	TRBJ2-7	CASSPNPGASYEQYF	TGTGCCAGCAGCCCCAACCCTGGGGCTTCATACGAGCAGTACTTC
TRBV6-5	once	TRBD1	TRBJ2-3	CASRTGLTDTQYF	TGTGCCAGCAGGACAGGGTTAACAGATACGCAGTATTTT
TRBV28	medium-sized	TRBD1	TRBJ1-6	CASSLPGDREKALHF	TGTGCCAGCAGCCTTCCTGGGGACAGGGAAAAGGCCCTCCACTTT
TRBV11-2	NA	NA	TRBJ2-3	CASSFEGRDTQYF	TGTGCCAGCAGCTTCGAGGGACGAGATACGCAGTATTTT
TRBV5-1	NA	NA	TRBJ2-7	CASSQGTSFYEQYF	TGCGCCAGCAGCCAAGGGACATCCTTCTACGAGCAGTACTTC
TRBV5-1	NA	NA	TRBJ1-4	CASSMERATNEKLFF	TGCGCCAGCAGCATGGAACGGGCAACTAATGAAAAACTGTTTTTT
TRBV5-1	NA	NA	TRBJ1-1	CASTPDPRGTEAFF	TGCGCCAGCACCCCTGACCCCCGAGGAACTGAAGCTTTCTTT
TRBV7-2	NA	NA	TRBJ1-2	CASSLKMSGGYTF	TGTGCCAGCAGCTTAAAAATGAGTGGTGGCTACACCTTC
TRBV4-1	few	NA	TRBJ1-5	CASSHKQDSNQPQHF	TGCGCCAGCAGCCACAAACAGGACTCCAATCAGCCCCAGCATTTT
TRBV10-2	NA	NA	TRBJ2-3	CASSAQRGARPDTQYF	TGCGCCAGCAGTGCGCAACGGGGGGCGCGCCCAGATACGCAGTATTTT
TRBV12-5	NA	NA	TRBJ2-7	CASSQDSPSYEQYF	TGTGCTAGTTCGCAGGACAGCCCCTCCTACGAGCAGTACTTC
TRBV7-6	NA	NA	TRBJ2-2	CASSRAGATGELFF	TGTGCCAGCAGCCGGGCCGGGGCAACCGGGGAGCTGTTTTTT
TRBV5-1	NA	TRBD2	TRBJ2-5	CASSPGTSGVQETQYF	TGCGCCAGCAGCCCCGGGACTAGCGGGGTACAAGAGACCCAGTACTTC
TRBV5-4	NA	NA	TRBJ1-4	CASSLSVRGGAAEKLFF	TGTGCCAGCAGCTTGTCGGTTCGGGGAGGGGCGGCGGAAAAACTGTTTTTT
TRBV6-6	NA	NA	TRBJ1-6	CASRDYRNSPLHF	TGTGCCAGCCGGGACTACCGTAATTCACCCCTCCACTTT
TRBV19	NA	NA	TRBJ2-3	CASSMQTGTVGTDTQYF	TGTGCCAGTAGTATGCAGACAGGGACTGTGGGCACAGATACGCAGTATTTT
TRBV6-1	once	NA	TRBJ2-4	CATRAKNIQYF	TGTGCCACCCGAGCCAAAAACATTCAGTACTTC
TRBV9	NA	TRBD1	TRBJ2-7	CASSKGQGDYEQYF	TGTGCCAGCAGCAAGGGACAGGGTGACTACGAGCAGTACTTC
TRBV7-8	NA	NA	TRBJ2-2	CASSLGKAGELFF	TGTGCCAGCAGCTTGGGGAAGGCCGGGGAGCTGTTTTTT
TRBV30	NA	NA	TRBJ2-3	CAWRQAGVRDTQYF	TGTGCCTGGAGACAGGCTGGCGTTCGAGATACGCAGTATTTT
TRBV19	NA	NA	TRBJ2-7	CASSIVEGQYYEQYF	TGTGCCAGTAGTATAGTCGAGGGACAATACTACGAGCAGTACTTC
TRBV11-2	few	NA	TRBJ2-1	CASSSLYNEQFF	TGTGCCAGCAGCTCACTTTACAATGAGCAGTTCTTC
TRBV18	NA	NA	TRBJ1-3	CASSPIGLGGSGNTIYF	TGTGCCAGCTCACCAATCGGCCTGGGGGGCAGTGGAAACACCATATATTTT
TRBV5-4	NA	NA	TRBJ2-7	CASSLRGDSYEQYF	TGTGCCAGCAGCCTCCGGGGGGACAGCTACGAGCAGTACTTC
TRBV28	few	NA	TRBJ1-1	CASRGQGNTEAFF	TGTGCCAGCAGAGGGCAGGGGAACACTGAAGCTTTCTTT
TRBV7-8	NA	NA	TRBJ2-7	CASSLAGRGAGYEQYF	TGTGCCAGCAGCTTAGCGGGGAGGGGGGCAGGGTACGAGCAGTACTTC
TRBV7-6	NA	NA	TRBJ2-7	CASSGRGQEQYF	TGTGCCAGCAGCGGTAGGGGCCAGGAGCAGTACTTC
TRBV7-9	NA	NA	TRBJ1-4	CASSRTEKLFF	TGTGCCAGCAGCCGGACGGAAAAACTGTTTTTT
TRBV30	NA	NA	TRBJ1-1	CAWSVKNTEAFF	TGTGCCTGGAGTGTAAAGAACACTGAAGCTTTCTTT